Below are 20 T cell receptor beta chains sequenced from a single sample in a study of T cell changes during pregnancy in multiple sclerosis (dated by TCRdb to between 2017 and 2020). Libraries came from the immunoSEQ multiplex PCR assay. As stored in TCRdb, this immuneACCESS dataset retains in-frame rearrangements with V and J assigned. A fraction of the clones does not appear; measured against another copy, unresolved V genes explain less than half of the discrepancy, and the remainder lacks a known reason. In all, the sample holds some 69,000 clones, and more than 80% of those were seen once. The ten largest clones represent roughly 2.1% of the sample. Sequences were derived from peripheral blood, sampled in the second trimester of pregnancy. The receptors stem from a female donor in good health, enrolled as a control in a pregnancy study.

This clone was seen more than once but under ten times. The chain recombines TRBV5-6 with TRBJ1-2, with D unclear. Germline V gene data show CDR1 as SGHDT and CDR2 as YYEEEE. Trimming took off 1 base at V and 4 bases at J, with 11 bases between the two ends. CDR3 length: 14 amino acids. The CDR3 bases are TGTGCCAGCAGCTTGCACGTTTCCAGCTATGGCTACACCTTC. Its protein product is CASSLHVSSYGYTF.

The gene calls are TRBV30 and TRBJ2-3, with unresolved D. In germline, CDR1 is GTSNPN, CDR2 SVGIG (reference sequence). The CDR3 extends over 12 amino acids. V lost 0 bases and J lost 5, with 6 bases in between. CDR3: CAWSVLGDTQYF. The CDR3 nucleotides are TGTGCCTGGAGTGTACTTGGAGATACGCAGTATTTT.

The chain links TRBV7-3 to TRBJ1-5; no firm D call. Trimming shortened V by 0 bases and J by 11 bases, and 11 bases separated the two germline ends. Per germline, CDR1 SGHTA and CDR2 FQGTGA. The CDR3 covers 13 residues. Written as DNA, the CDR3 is TGTGCCAGCAGCTTAACGTCCACGGCGGCCCAGCATTTT. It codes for CASSLTSTAAQHF.

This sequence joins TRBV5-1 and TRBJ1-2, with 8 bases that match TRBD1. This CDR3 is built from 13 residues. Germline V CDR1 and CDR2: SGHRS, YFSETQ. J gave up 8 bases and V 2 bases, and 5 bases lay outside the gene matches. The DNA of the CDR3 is TGCGCCAGCAGCTTCGCACAGGGGGACGGCTACACCTTC. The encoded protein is CASSFAQGDGYTF.

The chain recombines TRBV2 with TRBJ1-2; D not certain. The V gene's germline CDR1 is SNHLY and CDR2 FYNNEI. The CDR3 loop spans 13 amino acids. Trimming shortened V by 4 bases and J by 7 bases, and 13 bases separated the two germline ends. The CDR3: CASSGAPAGGYTF. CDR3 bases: TGTGCCAGCAGTGGAGCCCCCGCAGGTGGCTACACCTTC.

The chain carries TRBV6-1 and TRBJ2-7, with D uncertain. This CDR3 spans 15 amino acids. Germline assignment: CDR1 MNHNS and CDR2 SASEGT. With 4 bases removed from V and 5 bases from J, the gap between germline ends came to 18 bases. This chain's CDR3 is CASSVASGSSDEQYF. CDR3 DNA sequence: TGTGCCAGCAGTGTGGCGTCAGGAAGCTCGGACGAGCAGTACTTC.

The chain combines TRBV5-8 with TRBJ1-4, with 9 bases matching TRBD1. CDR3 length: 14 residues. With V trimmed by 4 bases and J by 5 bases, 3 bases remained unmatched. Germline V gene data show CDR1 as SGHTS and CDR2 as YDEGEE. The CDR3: CASSLGTGNEKLFF. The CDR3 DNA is TGTGCCAGCAGCCTGGGGACAGGGAATGAAAAACTGTTTTTT.

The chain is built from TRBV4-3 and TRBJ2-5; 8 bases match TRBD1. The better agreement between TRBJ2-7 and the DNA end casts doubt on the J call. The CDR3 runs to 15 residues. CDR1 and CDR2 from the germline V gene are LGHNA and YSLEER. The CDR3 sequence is CASSQWTGSSYEQYF. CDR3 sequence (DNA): TGCGCCAGCAGCCAGTGGACAGGGAGCTCCTACGAGCAGTACTTC.

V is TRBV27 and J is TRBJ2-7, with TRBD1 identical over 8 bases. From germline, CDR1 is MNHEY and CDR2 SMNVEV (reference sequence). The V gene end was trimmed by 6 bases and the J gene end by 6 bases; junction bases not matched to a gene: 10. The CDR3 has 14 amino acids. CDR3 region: CASRFIATGVEQYF. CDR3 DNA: TGTGCCAGCAGATTTATCGCGACAGGGGTCGAGCAGTACTTC.

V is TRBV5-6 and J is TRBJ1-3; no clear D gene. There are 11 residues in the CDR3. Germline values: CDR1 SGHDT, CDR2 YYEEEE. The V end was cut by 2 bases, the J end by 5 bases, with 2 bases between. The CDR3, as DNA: TGTGCCAGCAGCTTCAGAAACACCATATATTTT. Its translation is CASSFRNTIYF.

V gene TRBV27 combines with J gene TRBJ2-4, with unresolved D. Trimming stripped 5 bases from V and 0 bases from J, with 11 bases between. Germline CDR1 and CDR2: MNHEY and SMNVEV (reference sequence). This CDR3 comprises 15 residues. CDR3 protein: CASSPLDLAKNIQYF. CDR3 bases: TGTGCCAGCAGTCCTCTAGATTTAGCCAAAAACATTCAGTACTTC.

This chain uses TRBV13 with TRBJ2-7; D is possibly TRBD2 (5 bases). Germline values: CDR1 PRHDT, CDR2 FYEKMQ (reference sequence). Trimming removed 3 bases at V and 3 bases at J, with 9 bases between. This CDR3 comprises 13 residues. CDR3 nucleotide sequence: TGTGCCAGCAGCTTCTTAGGAGGCTACGAGCAGTACTTC. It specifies CASSFLGGYEQYF.

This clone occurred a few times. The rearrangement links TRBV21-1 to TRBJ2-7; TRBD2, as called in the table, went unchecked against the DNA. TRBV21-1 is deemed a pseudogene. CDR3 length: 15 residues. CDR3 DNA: TGTGCCAGCAGCAAAGTAGAGGAGAGGTTGGGCGAGCAGTACTTC. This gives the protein CASSKVEERLGEQYF.

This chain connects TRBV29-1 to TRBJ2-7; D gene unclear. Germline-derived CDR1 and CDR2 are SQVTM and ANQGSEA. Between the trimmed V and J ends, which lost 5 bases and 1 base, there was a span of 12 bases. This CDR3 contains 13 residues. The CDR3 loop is CSVTKSLSYEQYF. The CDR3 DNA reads TGCAGCGTTACAAAGTCTCTTTCCTACGAGCAGTACTTC.

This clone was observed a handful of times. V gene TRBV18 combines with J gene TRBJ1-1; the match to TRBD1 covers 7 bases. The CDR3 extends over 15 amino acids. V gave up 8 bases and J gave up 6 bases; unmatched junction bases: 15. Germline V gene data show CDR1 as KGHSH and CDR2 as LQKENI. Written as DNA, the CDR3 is TGTGCCAGCGCCCGATCGACAGGGAGGTACGCTGAAGCTTTCTTT. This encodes CASARSTGRYAEAFF. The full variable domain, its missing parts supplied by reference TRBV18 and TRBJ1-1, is NAGVMQNPRHLVRRRGQEARLRCSPMKGHSHVYWYRQLPEEGLKFMVYLQKENIIDESGMPKERFSAEFPKEGPSILRIQQVVRGDSAAYFCASARSTGRYAEAFFGQGTRLTVV.

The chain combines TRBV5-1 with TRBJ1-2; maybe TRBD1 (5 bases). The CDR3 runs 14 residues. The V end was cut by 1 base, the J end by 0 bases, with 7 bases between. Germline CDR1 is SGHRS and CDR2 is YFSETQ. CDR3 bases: TGCGCCAGCAGCTTGAGACAGTCTAACTATGGCTACACCTTC. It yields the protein CASSLRQSNYGYTF.

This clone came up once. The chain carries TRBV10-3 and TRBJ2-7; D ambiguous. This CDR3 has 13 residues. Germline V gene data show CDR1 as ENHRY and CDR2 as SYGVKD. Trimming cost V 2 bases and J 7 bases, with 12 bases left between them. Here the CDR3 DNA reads TGTGCCATCAGTGAGAATTCCGAACTGGAGCAGTACTTC. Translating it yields CAISENSELEQYF.

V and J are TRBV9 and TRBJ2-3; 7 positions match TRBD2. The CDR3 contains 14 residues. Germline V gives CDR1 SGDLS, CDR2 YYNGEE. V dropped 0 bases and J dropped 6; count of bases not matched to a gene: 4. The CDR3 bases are TGTGCCAGCAGCGTAGATGGGGGGGAGGATACGCAGTATTTT. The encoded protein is CASSVDGGEDTQYF.

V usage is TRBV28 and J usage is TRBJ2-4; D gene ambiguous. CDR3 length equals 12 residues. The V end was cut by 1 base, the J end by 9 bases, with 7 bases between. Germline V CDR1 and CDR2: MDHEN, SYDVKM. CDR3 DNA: TGTGCCAGCAGTTTATCCGTCTCCATTCAGTACTTC. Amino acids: CASSLSVSIQYF.

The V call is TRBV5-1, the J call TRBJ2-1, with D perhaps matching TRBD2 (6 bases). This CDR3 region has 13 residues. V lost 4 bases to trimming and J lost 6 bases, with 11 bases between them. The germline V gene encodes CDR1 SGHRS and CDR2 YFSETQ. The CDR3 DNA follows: TGCGCCAGCAGCGAGACTAGTTCCAATGAGCAGTTCTTC. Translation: CASSETSSNEQFF.